Listed below are T cell receptor beta chains from one sample, sequenced in a study of blood T cells in healthy people across ages. Each CDR3 protein gets one entry after TCRdb re-called the 5' RACE reads with MiXCR. The data hold more than 900,000 distinct CDR3 sequences, with about 28% observed a single time. The sample also formed part of further work on T cells of mothers and their children.

The sequencing input was blood. These receptors all stem from a woman in her 40s in good health. Both conserved end residues are part of each CDR3. The D gene is left open where the match is weak. Only some rows state a clone size, as once, few, many or a class for expanded clones.

length: 14
size: many
J: TRBJ2-5
D: TRBD2
V: TRBV7-8
CDR3: CASSPGLARETQYF
DNA: TGTGCCAGCAGCCCAGGACTAGCTAGGGAGACCCAGTACTTC

length: 13
size: NA
J: TRBJ1-5
D: NA
V: TRBV7-2
CDR3: CASRRTLNQPQHF
DNA: TGTGCCAGCAGAAGGACACTTAATCAGCCCCAGCATTTT

length: 14
size: NA
J: TRBJ2-1
D: TRBD2
V: TRBV11-2
CDR3: CASRLAGGPDEQFF
DNA: TGTGCCAGCAGGCTAGCGGGAGGGCCAGATGAGCAGTTCTTC

length: 15
size: many
J: TRBJ2-4
D: NA
V: TRBV28
CDR3: CASSSPRLAKNIQYF
DNA: TGTGCCAGCAGTTCCCCGCGATTAGCCAAAAACATTCAGTACTTC

length: 19
size: NA
J: TRBJ1-1
D: NA
V: TRBV18
CDR3: CASSPYNPRAGTPNTEAFF
DNA: TGTGCCAGCTCACCATACAACCCACGCGCAGGGACCCCGAACACTGAAGCTTTCTTT

length: 15
size: few
J: TRBJ2-7
D: TRBD2
V: TRBV4-1
CDR3: CASSRLAGLNYEQYF
DNA: TGCGCCAGCAGCCGACTAGCGGGACTGAACTACGAGCAGTACTTC

length: 15
size: NA
J: TRBJ2-1
D: TRBD2
V: TRBV29-1
CDR3: CSARTSGGGYNEQFF
DNA: TGCAGCGCCAGGACTAGCGGGGGAGGCTACAATGAGCAGTTCTTC

length: 15
size: once
J: TRBJ2-7
D: TRBD2
V: TRBV20-1
CDR3: CSADDLAIAGGEQYF
DNA: TGCAGTGCTGACGACTTAGCGATAGCGGGAGGGGAGCAGTACTTC

length: 16
size: NA
J: TRBJ2-3
D: NA
V: TRBV3-1
CDR3: CASSQDYSGSADTQYF
DNA: TGTGCCAGCAGCCAAGACTACTCAGGGAGCGCAGATACGCAGTATTTT

length: 15
size: few
J: TRBJ1-1
D: NA
V: TRBV12-3/TRBV12-4
CDR3: CASSSTTGRYTEAFF
DNA: TGTGCCAGCAGTTCGACAACCGGGAGGTACACTGAAGCTTTCTTT

length: 19
size: few
J: TRBJ1-2
D: TRBD1
V: TRBV3-1
CDR3: CASSHFPNRDSPSRGGYTF
DNA: TGTGCCAGCAGCCACTTCCCCAACCGGGACAGTCCTAGCAGGGGAGGCTACACCTTC

length: 14
size: few
J: TRBJ1-6
D: NA
V: TRBV5-1
CDR3: CASSGGTYNSPLHF
DNA: TGCGCCAGCAGCGGGGGGACTTATAATTCACCCCTCCACTTT

length: 16
size: NA
J: TRBJ2-1
D: TRBD1
V: TRBV6-4
CDR3: CASSKFRDRPYNEQFF
DNA: TGTGCCAGCAGCAAATTCCGGGACAGGCCCTACAATGAGCAGTTCTTC

length: 16
size: few
J: TRBJ2-3
D: TRBD2
V: TRBV11-2
CDR3: CASSLGLAGGGDTQYF
DNA: TGTGCCAGCAGCTTGGGACTAGCGGGGGGAGGGGATACGCAGTATTTT

length: 16
size: NA
J: TRBJ2-2
D: TRBD1
V: TRBV7-2
CDR3: CASSFGQGLNTGELFF
DNA: TGTGCCAGCAGCTTCGGACAGGGATTGAACACCGGGGAGCTGTTTTTT

length: 15
size: NA
J: TRBJ1-4
D: TRBD1
V: TRBV12-3/TRBV12-4
CDR3: CASSARQGAGGKLFF
DNA: TGTGCCAGCAGTGCCCGACAGGGGGCGGGGGGAAAACTGTTTTTT

length: 14
size: few
J: TRBJ1-2
D: TRBD1
V: TRBV28
CDR3: CASRPRGGTYGYTF
DNA: TGTGCCAGCAGACCCAGGGGGGGAACGTATGGCTACACCTTC

length: 12
size: NA
J: TRBJ2-7
D: NA
V: TRBV12-3/TRBV12-4
CDR3: CASSFSVYEQYF
DNA: TGTGCCAGCAGTTTTTCAGTCTACGAGCAGTACTTC

length: 13
size: many
J: TRBJ1-4
D: NA
V: TRBV10-3
CDR3: CAISLRYNEKLFF
DNA: TGTGCCATCAGCCTCCGGTATAATGAAAAACTGTTTTTT

length: 16
size: few
J: TRBJ2-1
D: TRBD2
V: TRBV3-1
CDR3: CASSQVKRGTYNEQFF
DNA: TGTGCCAGCAGCCAAGTTAAGCGGGGGACCTACAATGAGCAGTTCTTC

length: 14
size: NA
J: TRBJ1-6
D: NA
V: TRBV2
CDR3: CASRGGKGNSPLHF
DNA: TGTGCCAGCAGGGGGGGGAAGGGGAATTCACCCCTCCACTTT

length: 14
size: few
J: TRBJ1-4
D: TRBD1
V: TRBV29-1
CDR3: CSVVGDRDREKLFF
DNA: TGCAGCGTTGTTGGGGACAGGGATCGGGAAAAACTGTTTTTT

length: 15
size: few
J: TRBJ1-5
D: NA
V: TRBV28
CDR3: CASNLRWGSNQPQHF
DNA: TGTGCCAGCAACTTGAGGTGGGGGTCCAATCAGCCCCAGCATTTT

length: 17
size: NA
J: TRBJ2-1
D: TRBD2
V: TRBV12-3/TRBV12-4
CDR3: CASKIGGPSGGYNEQFF
DNA: TGTGCCAGCAAAATTGGGGGCCCTAGCGGGGGGTACAATGAGCAGTTCTTC